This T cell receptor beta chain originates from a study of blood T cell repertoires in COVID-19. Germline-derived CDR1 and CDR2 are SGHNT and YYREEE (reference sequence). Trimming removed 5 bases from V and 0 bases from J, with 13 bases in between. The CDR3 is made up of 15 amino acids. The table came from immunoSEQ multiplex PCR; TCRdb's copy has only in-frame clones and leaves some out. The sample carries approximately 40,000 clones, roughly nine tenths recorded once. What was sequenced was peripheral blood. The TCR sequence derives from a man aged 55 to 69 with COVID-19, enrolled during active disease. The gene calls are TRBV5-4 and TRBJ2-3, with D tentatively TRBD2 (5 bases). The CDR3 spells CASSPGLSSTDTQYF. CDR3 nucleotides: TGTGCCAGCAGTCCAGGACTGTCTAGCACAGATACGCAGTATTTT.